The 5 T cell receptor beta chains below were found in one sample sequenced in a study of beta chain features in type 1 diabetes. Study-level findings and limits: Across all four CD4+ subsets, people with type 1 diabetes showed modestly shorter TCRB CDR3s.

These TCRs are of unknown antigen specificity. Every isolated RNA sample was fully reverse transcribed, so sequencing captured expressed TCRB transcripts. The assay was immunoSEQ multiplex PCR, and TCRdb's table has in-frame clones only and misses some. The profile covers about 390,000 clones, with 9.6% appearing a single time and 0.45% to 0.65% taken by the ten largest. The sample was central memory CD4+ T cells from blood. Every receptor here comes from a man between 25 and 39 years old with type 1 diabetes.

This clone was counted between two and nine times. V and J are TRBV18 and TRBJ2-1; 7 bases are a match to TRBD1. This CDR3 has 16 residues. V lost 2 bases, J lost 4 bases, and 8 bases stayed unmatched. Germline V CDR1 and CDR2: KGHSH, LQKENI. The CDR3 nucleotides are TGTGCCAGCTCACCAGAAGTCACAGGGGCATACAATGAGCAGTTCTTC. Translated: CASSPEVTGAYNEQFF.

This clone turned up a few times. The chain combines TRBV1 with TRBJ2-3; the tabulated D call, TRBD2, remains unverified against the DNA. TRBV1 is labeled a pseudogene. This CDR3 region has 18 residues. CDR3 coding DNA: TGCACCAGCAGCCTTCCCCTTCTAGCGGGAGGGGGTGCAGATACGCAGTATTTT. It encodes CTSSLPLLAGGGADTQYF.

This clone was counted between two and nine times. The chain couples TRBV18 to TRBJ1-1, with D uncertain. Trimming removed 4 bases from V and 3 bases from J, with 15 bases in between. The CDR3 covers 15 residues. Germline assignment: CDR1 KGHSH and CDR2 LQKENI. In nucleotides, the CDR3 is TGTGCCAGCTCACATACCCCCCAAGGTGACACTGAAGCTTTCTTT. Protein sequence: CASSHTPQGDTEAFF.

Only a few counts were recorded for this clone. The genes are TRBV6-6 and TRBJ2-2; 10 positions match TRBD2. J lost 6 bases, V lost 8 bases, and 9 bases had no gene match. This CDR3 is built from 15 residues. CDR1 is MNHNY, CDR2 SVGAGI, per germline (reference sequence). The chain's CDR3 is CASQREGRNAGELFF. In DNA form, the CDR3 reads TGTGCCAGCCAGCGGGAGGGCCGCAACGCCGGGGAGCTGTTTTTT.

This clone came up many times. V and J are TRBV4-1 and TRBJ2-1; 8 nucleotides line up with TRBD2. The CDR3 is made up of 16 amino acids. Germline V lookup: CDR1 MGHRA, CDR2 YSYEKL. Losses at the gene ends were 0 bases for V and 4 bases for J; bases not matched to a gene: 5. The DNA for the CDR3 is TGCGCCAGCAGCCAAGAATCTAGCGGGCATTACAATGAGCAGTTCTTC. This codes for CASSQESSGHYNEQFF.